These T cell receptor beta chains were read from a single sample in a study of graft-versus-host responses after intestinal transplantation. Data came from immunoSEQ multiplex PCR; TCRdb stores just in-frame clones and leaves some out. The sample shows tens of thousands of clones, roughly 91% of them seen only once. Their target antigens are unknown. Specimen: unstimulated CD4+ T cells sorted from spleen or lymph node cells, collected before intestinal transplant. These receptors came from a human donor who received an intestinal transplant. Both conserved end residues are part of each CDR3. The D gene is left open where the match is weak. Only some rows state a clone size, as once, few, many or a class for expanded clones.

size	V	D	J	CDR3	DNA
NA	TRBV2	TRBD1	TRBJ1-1	CASSLRDRGQAEAFF	TGTGCCAGCAGTCTCCGGGACAGGGGGCAGGCTGAAGCTTTCTTT
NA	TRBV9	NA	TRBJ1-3	CASSVATGQGFSGNTIYF	TGTGCCAGCAGCGTAGCTACTGGGCAGGGCTTCTCTGGAAACACCATATATTTT
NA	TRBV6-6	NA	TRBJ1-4	CASKNRQEKLFF	TGTGCCAGCAAGAACAGACAAGAAAAACTGTTTTTT
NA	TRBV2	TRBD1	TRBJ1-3	CASRGDRGRNTIYF	TGTGCCAGCAGGGGGGACAGGGGTAGAAACACCATATATTTT
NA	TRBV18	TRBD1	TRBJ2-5	CASSPLSSTGTGMRETQYF	TGTGCCAGCTCACCACTTTCGTCTACCGGGACAGGGATGCGAGAGACCCAGTACTTC
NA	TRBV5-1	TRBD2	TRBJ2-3	CASSPGVAGGRGDTQYF	TGCGCCAGCAGCCCTGGGGTAGCGGGGGGGCGTGGAGATACGCAGTATTTT
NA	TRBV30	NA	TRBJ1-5	CAWIGEPQHF	TGTGCCTGGATAGGGGAGCCCCAGCATTTT
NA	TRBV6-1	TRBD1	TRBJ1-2	CASRGADRAQTF	TGTGCCAGCAGGGGGGCTGACAGGGCTCAAACCTTC
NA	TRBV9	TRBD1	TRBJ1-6	CASSVGPGGRYSSYNSPLHF	TGTGCCAGCAGCGTAGGCCCAGGGGGGAGATATAGCTCCTATAATTCACCCCTCCACTTT
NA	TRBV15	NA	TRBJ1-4	CATSRAAGEKLFF	TGTGCCACCAGCAGAGCTGCAGGTGAAAAACTGTTTTTT
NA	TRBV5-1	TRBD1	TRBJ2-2	CASSPKDRDGTGELFF	TGCGCCAGCAGCCCAAAGGACAGGGATGGCACCGGGGAGCTGTTTTTT
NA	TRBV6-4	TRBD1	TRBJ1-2	CASSAKTGKDGYTF	TGTGCCAGCAGTGCAAAGACAGGGAAGGATGGCTACACCTTC
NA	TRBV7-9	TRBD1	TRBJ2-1	CASNPGQGSPYNEQFF	TGTGCCAGCAACCCAGGACAGGGGAGTCCCTACAATGAGCAGTTCTTC
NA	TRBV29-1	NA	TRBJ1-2	CRGRFLFNYGYTF	TGCAGGGGGCGCTTCCTGTTCAACTATGGCTACACCTTC
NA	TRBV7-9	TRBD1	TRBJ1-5	CASSSGQANQPQHF	TGTGCCAGCAGCTCAGGACAGGCCAATCAGCCCCAGCATTTT
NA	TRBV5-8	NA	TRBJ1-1	CASSSGQLNTEAFF	TGTGCCAGCAGCTCAGGACAGCTGAACACTGAAGCTTTCTTT
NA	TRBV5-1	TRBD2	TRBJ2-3	CASSFLAGGRTDTQYF	TGCGCCAGCAGCTTCCTAGCGGGGGGCCGCACAGATACGCAGTATTTT
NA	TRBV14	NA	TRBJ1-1	CASSQDFVRVTEAFF	TGTGCCAGCAGCCAAGATTTCGTCAGGGTTACTGAAGCTTTCTTT
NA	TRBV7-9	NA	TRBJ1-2	CASSQPGDGYTF	TGTGCCAGCAGCCAGCCAGGGGATGGCTACACCTTC
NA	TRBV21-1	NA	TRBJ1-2	CASSVPGQRNYGYTF	TGTGCCAGCAGCGTCCCGGGACAGCGTAACTATGGCTACACCTTC
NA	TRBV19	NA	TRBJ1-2	CASSGQGSNYGYTF	TGTGCCAGTAGTGGCCAGGGCTCTAACTATGGCTACACCTTC
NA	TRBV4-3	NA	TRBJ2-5	CASSQDQFRETQYF	TGCGCCAGCAGCCAAGATCAGTTCCGAGAGACCCAGTACTTC
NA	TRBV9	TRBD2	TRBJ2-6	CASSVAGGIAFGANVLTF	TGTGCCAGCAGCGTAGCGGGGGGGATTGCGTTCGGGGCCAACGTCCTGACTTTC
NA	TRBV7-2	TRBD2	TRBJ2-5	CASSRTSGGTSQETQYF	TGTGCCAGCAGCCGGACTAGCGGGGGGACCTCACAAGAGACCCAGTACTTC
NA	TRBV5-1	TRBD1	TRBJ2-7	CASSLGQGREQYF	TGCGCCAGCAGCTTGGGACAGGGGCGGGAGCAGTACTTC
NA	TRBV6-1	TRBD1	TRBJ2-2	CASSRAGGIGELFF	TGTGCCAGCAGTCGGGCAGGGGGCATCGGGGAGCTGTTTTTT
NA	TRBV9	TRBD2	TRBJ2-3	CASSVRLAGGTDTQYF	TGTGCCAGCAGCGTTCGACTAGCGGGGGGGACAGATACGCAGTATTTT
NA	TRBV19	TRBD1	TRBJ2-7	CASSRATTGGKAEQYF	TGTGCCAGTAGCAGGGCTACGACAGGGGGAAAGGCCGAGCAGTACTTC
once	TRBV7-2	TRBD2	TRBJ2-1	CAAGVTNEQFF	TGTGCGGCGGGGGTTACTAATGAGCAGTTCTTC
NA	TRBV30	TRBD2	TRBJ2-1	CAWSVPAERGGMSEFF	TGTGCCTGGAGTGTCCCCGCCGAGCGGGGGGGCATGTCGGAGTTCTTC
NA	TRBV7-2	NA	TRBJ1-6	CASSLALGTNNSPLHF	TGTGCCAGCAGCTTAGCGTTAGGGACAAATAATTCACCCCTCCACTTT
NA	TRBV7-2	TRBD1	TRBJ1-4	CASSPDRGTTNEKLFF	TGTGCCAGCAGCCCAGACAGGGGAACGACTAATGAAAAACTGTTTTTT